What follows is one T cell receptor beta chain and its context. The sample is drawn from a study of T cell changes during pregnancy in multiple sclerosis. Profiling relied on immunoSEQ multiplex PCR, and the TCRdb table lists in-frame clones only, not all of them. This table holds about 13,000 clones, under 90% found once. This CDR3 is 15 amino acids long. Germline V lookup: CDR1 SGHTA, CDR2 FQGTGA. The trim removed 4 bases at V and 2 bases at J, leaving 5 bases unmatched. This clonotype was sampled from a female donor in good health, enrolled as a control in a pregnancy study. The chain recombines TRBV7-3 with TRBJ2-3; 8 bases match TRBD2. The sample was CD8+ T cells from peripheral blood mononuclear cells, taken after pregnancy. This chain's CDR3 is CASSSSGSNTDTQYF. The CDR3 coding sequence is TGTGCCAGCAGCTCCAGCGGGAGTAACACAGATACGCAGTATTTT.